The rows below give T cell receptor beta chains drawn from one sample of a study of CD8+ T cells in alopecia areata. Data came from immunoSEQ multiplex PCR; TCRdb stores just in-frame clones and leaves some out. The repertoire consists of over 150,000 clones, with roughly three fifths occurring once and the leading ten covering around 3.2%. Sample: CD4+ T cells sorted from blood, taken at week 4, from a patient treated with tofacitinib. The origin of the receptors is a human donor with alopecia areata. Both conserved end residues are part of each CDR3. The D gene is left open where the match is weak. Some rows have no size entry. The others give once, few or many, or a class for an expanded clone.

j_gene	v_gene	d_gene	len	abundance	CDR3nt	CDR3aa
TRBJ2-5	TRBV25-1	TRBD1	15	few	TGTGCCAGCAGTGTGAGGGGGCAGGGGCAAGAGACCCAGTACTTC	CASSVRGQGQETQYF
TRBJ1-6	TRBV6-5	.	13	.	TGTGCCAGCAGTTACGAAGCTAATTCACCCCTCCACTTT	CASSYEANSPLHF
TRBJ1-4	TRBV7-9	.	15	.	TGTGCCAGCAGCGACTCGCGGGGGCTTGGTGAAAAACTGTTTTTT	CASSDSRGLGEKLFF
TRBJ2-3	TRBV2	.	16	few	TGTGCCAGCAGTGACCTCCGAGAGGCTCCCACAGATACGCAGTATTTT	CASSDLREAPTDTQYF
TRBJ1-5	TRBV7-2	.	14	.	TGTGCCAGCAGCCCGGGGGGCCTCAATCAGCCCCAGCATTTT	CASSPGGLNQPQHF
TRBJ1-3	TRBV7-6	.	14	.	TGTGCCAGCAGCTTAGCGAAAGGTGGAAACACCATATATTTT	CASSLAKGGNTIYF
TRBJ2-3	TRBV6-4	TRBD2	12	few	TGTGCCAGCAGTCCTAGCGGGGAAGCGCAGTATTTT	CASSPSGEAQYF
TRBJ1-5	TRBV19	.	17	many	TGTGCCAGTAGTATAGATGGTCGGGGGAATAGCAATCAGCCCCAGCATTTT	CASSIDGRGNSNQPQHF
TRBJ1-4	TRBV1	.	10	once	TGCACCAGCAGCCAAGAACTTCCGTTTTTT	CTSSQELPFF
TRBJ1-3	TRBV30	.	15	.	TGTGCCTGGAGTCGGGACGCAGCCTCTGGAAACACCATATATTTT	CAWSRDAASGNTIYF
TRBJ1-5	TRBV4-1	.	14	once	TGCGCCAGCAGCCAGGACGGTCGGAATCAGCCCCAGCATTTT	CASSQDGRNQPQHF
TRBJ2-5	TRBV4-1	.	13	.	TGCGCCAGCAGCCAAGCCCTTCAAGAGACCCAGTACTTC	CASSQALQETQYF
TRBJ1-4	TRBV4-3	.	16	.	TGCGCCAGCAGCCAAGATCGGGGCACAGTTTGGGAAAAACTGTTTTTT	CASSQDRGTVWEKLFF
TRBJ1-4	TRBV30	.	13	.	TGTGCCTGGAGTGGGGGGATTAATGAAAAACTGTTTTTT	CAWSGGINEKLFF
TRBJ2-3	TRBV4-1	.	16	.	TGCGCCAGCAGCCATCCCCCTGGGGGGCCGGGGGATACGCAGTATTTT	CASSHPPGGPGDTQYF
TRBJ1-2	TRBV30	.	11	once	TGTGCCTGGAGTGGTGGGTCGGCTATGACCTTC	CAWSGGSAMTF
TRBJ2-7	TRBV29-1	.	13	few	TGCAGCGTTGGCACAGGGAATTCGGGGGAGCAGTACTTC	CSVGTGNSGEQYF
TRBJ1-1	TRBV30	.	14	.	TGTGCCTGGGGGGATTTCGTTCATAACACTGAAGCTTTCTTT	CAWGDFVHNTEAFF
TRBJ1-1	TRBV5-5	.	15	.	TGTGCCAGCAGGCCCGGGACACCGATGAACACTGAAGCTTTCTTT	CASRPGTPMNTEAFF
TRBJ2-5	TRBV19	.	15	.	TGTGCCAGTAGTAGCCGGGCTCTGGGGGCGGAGACCCAGTACTTC	CASSSRALGAETQYF
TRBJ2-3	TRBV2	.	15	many	TGTGCCAGCAGTAGTAGGGGGGCGAACACAGATACGCAGTATTTT	CASSSRGANTDTQYF
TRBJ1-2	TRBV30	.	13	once	TGTGCCTGGATTTTCGGGGGGCGACGTGGCTACACCTTC	CAWIFGGRRGYTF
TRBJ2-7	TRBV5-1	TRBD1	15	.	TGCGCCAGCAGCTTGGGGACAGGGCACTACTACGAGCAGTACTTC	CASSLGTGHYYEQYF
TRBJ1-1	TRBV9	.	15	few	TGTGCCAGCAGCGTAGGTTTAGGGGTGGACACTGAAGCTTTCTTT	CASSVGLGVDTEAFF
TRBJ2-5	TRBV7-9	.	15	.	TGTGCCAGCAGCTTAGCGGGGACACTCGGGGAGACCCAGTACTTC	CASSLAGTLGETQYF
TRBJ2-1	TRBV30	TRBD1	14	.	TGTGCCTGGAGTAACGGACAGGTCTACAATGAGCAGTTCTTC	CAWSNGQVYNEQFF
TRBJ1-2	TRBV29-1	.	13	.	TGCAGCGTTGAAGATAGGGGCAGTTACGGCTACACCTTC	CSVEDRGSYGYTF